Listed below are T cell receptor beta chains from one sample, sequenced in a study of blood T cells in healthy people across ages. TCRdb reprocessed the 5' RACE reads with MiXCR, giving one entry per CDR3 protein. The sample holds some 1,800,000 distinct CDR3 sequences; about 39% are singletons and the top ten take around 23%. The sequenced sample consisted of blood. Every receptor here comes from a human donor in good health. Each CDR3 is given with its conserved first and last residue. The D gene is left open where the match is weak. Clone sizes are given selectively: once, few, many, or a class where the clone is expanded.

.	TRBV15	TRBD1	TRBJ2-7	TGTGCCACCAGCAGACGGACAGGGCTTTACCCCTACGAGCAGTACTTC	CATSRRTGLYPYEQYF
many	TRBV5-1	TRBD1	TRBJ2-5	TGCGCCAGCAGCGGCAGGGGGCAAGAGACCCAGTACTTC	CASSGRGQETQYF
few	TRBV7-3	.	TRBJ2-3	TGTGCCAGCAGCTTAAACGGGCTAGCATCAGATACGCAGTATTTT	CASSLNGLASDTQYF
.	TRBV29-1	TRBD1	TRBJ2-7	TGCAGCGTTGAACTGGACAGGGGCTACGAGCAGTACTTC	CSVELDRGYEQYF
few	TRBV9	.	TRBJ1-6	TGTGCCAGCAGCCCAAGACCTCGTTTCGGCTCACCCCTCCACTTT	CASSPRPRFGSPLHF
.	TRBV6-1	TRBD2	TRBJ2-3	TGTGCCAGCAGTAGCCCTAGCGGGGGGGCTACCTCGAACACAGATACGCAGTATTTT	CASSSPSGGATSNTDTQYF
.	TRBV20-1	.	TRBJ1-2	TGCAGTGCTAGAGTTAACGGGGGGCTTGGCTACACCTTC	CSARVNGGLGYTF
.	TRBV7-2	.	TRBJ1-5	TGTGCCAGCAGCTTAGGGTCACTTAGCAATCAGCCCCAGCATTTT	CASSLGSLSNQPQHF
once	TRBV5-8	.	TRBJ2-1	TGTGCCAGCAGCCCGGAAGGCTCCGATGAGCAGTTCTTC	CASSPEGSDEQFF
.	TRBV7-9	.	TRBJ2-5	TGTGCCGGCACCAAGACAGGAGATGGGACCCAGTACTTC	CAGTKTGDGTQYF
.	TRBV7-2	TRBD2	TRBJ2-7	TGTGCCAGCAGCTTAAAAGCGGGGGAGACGTACGAGCAGTACTTC	CASSLKAGETYEQYF
many	TRBV7-2	.	TRBJ2-6	TGTGCCAGCAGCCCCCGAGGTGGTGGGGCCAACGTCCTGACTTTC	CASSPRGGGANVLTF
.	TRBV20-1	.	TRBJ2-7	TGCAGTGCTAGGGTAGATATAAAAAAGACCTACGAGCAGTACTTC	CSARVDIKKTYEQYF
few	TRBV11-2	.	TRBJ1-1	TGTGCCAGCAGCGCAGGGAAGGGAGCTTTCTTT	CASSAGKGAFF
.	TRBV12-3/TRBV12-4	TRBD2	TRBJ2-1	TGTGCCAGCAGTTTAGAACTAGCGGGGTGGTATGAGCAGTTCTTC	CASSLELAGWYEQFF
.	TRBV6-6	TRBD2	TRBJ2-5	TGTGCCAGCAGTGGCGGGGGATACGAAGAGACCCAGTACTTC	CASSGGGYEETQYF
.	TRBV5-1	.	TRBJ2-1	TGCGCCAGCAGCCAGGAGTTGGGCTCCTACAATGAGCAGTTCTTC	CASSQELGSYNEQFF
.	TRBV7-2	.	TRBJ2-3	TGTGCCAGCAGCTTATCTGGGCGCCCAGATACGCAGTATTTT	CASSLSGRPDTQYF
few	TRBV7-2	.	TRBJ2-7	TGTGCCAGCAGCGGGGAGCGGAACGAGCAGTACTTC	CASSGERNEQYF
.	TRBV29-1	.	TRBJ1-2	TGCAGCGTTGAGCGTCAGGGTGGGAAAGGCTACACCTTC	CSVERQGGKGYTF
.	TRBV7-2	.	TRBJ1-5	TGTGCCAGCAGCTGGCGACAGCAAAATCGGCCCCAGCATTTT	CASSWRQQNRPQHF
.	TRBV6-6	.	TRBJ1-2	TGTACCAGCAGTTACTCGATCGAGGGGAGTGGCTACACCTTC	CTSSYSIEGSGYTF
few	TRBV6-2/TRBV6-3	.	TRBJ1-2	TGTGCCAGCAGTTCTACAGCGCTCTATGGCTACACCTTC	CASSSTALYGYTF
few	TRBV29-1	.	TRBJ1-2	TGCAGCGTTGAGGAGGCGGGACAAGGGAACCGTGGCTACACCTTC	CSVEEAGQGNRGYTF
.	TRBV5-5	.	TRBJ2-1	TGTGCCAGCAGCCCTCAGGGGCCATCCTACAATGAGCAGTTCTTC	CASSPQGPSYNEQFF
few	TRBV12-3/TRBV12-4	TRBD1	TRBJ1-4	TGTGCCAGCAGTTTTCTCGCCCTCCAGGGGGAACTGTTTTTT	CASSFLALQGELFF
.	TRBV7-6	TRBD1	TRBJ2-1	TGTGCCAGCAGCCGGACAGGGGGACCTAGAGGGAATGAGCAGTTCTTC	CASSRTGGPRGNEQFF
.	TRBV5-1	.	TRBJ2-5	TGCGCCAGCCGGATTCGGATTAGCGCGGAGACCCAGTACTTC	CASRIRISAETQYF
.	TRBV12-3/TRBV12-4	.	TRBJ1-4	TGTGCCAGTTCGACAGTGAATGAAAAACTGTTTTTT	CASSTVNEKLFF
.	TRBV29-1	.	TRBJ2-3	TGCAGCGTTGAAGATCGTACAGGTCCGCAGTATTTT	CSVEDRTGPQYF
.	TRBV2	TRBD1	TRBJ1-1	TGTGCCAGCCGCCGCGGACAGGACACTGAAGCTTTCTTT	CASRRGQDTEAFF
.	TRBV7-2	.	TRBJ2-4	TGTGCCAGCAGCTTGAATGCCGGAACACACAACATTCAGTACTTC	CASSLNAGTHNIQYF
.	TRBV24-1	.	TRBJ2-1	TGTGCCACCAGTGATGGACATCTCAATGAGCGGTTCTTC	CATSDGHLNERFF
.	TRBV29-1	.	TRBJ2-1	TGCAGCGTTGCAGAGGGAAGGGATGAGCAGTTCTTC	CSVAEGRDEQFF
few	TRBV12-3/TRBV12-4	.	TRBJ1-5	TGTGCCAGCAGTTTTGACGGGCTAGTCAATCAGCCCCAGCATTTT	CASSFDGLVNQPQHF
.	TRBV4-3	TRBD1	TRBJ2-7	TGCGCCAGCGGCCAAGACGGGACAGGGGACTACGAGCAGTACTTC	CASGQDGTGDYEQYF
.	TRBV7-9	.	TRBJ1-1	TGTGCCAGCAGCTTAGGGCGGATTAAATACAACACTGAAGCTTTCTTT	CASSLGRIKYNTEAFF
.	TRBV20-1	.	TRBJ2-1	TGCAGTGCTAGGAAGGGGGAGGTCTACAATGAGCAGTTCTTC	CSARKGEVYNEQFF
many	TRBV29-1	TRBD1	TRBJ2-3	TGCAGCGCCGGGACAGGGACAAGCACAGATACGCAGTATTTT	CSAGTGTSTDTQYF
.	TRBV24-1	.	TRBJ2-1	TGTGCCACCAGTGATTTGTCGGACGGAGCAGTGGATGAGCAGTTCTTC	CATSDLSDGAVDEQFF
.	TRBV14	TRBD1	TRBJ1-2	TGTGCCAGCAGCCAAGCAAGGGTCCCGGGACAGGGCTACACCTTC	CASSQARVPGQGYTF
few	TRBV7-8	.	TRBJ1-5	TGTGCCAGCAGCTCTCGCCAGGGGACATATCAGCCCCAGCATTTT	CASSSRQGTYQPQHF
.	TRBV20-1	.	TRBJ2-3	TGCAGTGCTAGGGGTCCCGGGACCCCAGATACGCAGTATTTT	CSARGPGTPDTQYF
few	TRBV20-1	.	TRBJ2-5	TGCAGTGCCATCCCCCGGGAGACCCAGTACTTC	CSAIPRETQYF
.	TRBV6-2/TRBV6-3	.	TRBJ2-2	TGTGCCAGCAGGGAGTACAGGGTTGAGGAGACCGGGGAGCTGTTTTTT	CASREYRVEETGELFF
few	TRBV6-1	.	TRBJ1-6	TGTGCCAGCAGCCCGGGACGGTGGGAGCTTCATAATTCACCCCTCCACTTT	CASSPGRWELHNSPLHF
many	TRBV10-3	.	TRBJ2-7	TGTGCCATCAGTGATCAATCCTACGAGCAGTACTTC	CAISDQSYEQYF
.	TRBV20-1	.	TRBJ2-5	TGCAGTGCTAGAGCGGACATCCTCCAAGAGACCCAGTACTTC	CSARADILQETQYF
.	TRBV6-5	.	TRBJ1-6	TGTGCCAGCAGTTACTCGATTAGAGGAAGTCGCTCCTATAATTCACCCCTCCACTTT	CASSYSIRGSRSYNSPLHF
.	TRBV10-3	.	TRBJ1-2	TGTGCCATCAGTGGTAGTGCAGGGAACTATGGCTACACCTTC	CAISGSAGNYGYTF
few	TRBV5-1	TRBD2	TRBJ2-1	TGCGCCAGCAGGGCTAGCGGGGGAGGAAATGAGCAGTTCTTC	CASRASGGGNEQFF
few	TRBV4-2	.	TRBJ1-2	TGTGCCAGCAGCCAAGGATCACAATCGTCTCAGACGGCCCGGGGCTATGGCTACACCTTC	CASSQGSQSSQTARGYGYTF
.	TRBV9	TRBD1	TRBJ2-7	TGTGCCAGCAGCGTAGCGGCAGGGGGCTCCTACGAGCAGTACTTC	CASSVAAGGSYEQYF
.	TRBV12-3/TRBV12-4	TRBD2	TRBJ2-3	TGTGCCAGCAGCTTAGGGCCGGGACTAGCGGGAGCGCAGTATTTT	CASSLGPGLAGAQYF
.	TRBV7-2	TRBD1	TRBJ2-4	TGTGCCAGCAGCCCCGGGACAGGGTCCGAAAACATTCAGTACTTC	CASSPGTGSENIQYF
few	TRBV5-1	.	TRBJ1-1	TGCGCCAGCAGCCCCCAGGGAATCACTGAAGCTTTCTTT	CASSPQGITEAFF
.	TRBV4-3	.	TRBJ2-7	TGCGCCAGCAGCCAAAGGACCAACTGCGAGCAGTACTTC	CASSQRTNCEQYF
.	TRBV13	TRBD2	TRBJ2-1	TGTACCAGCAGCTCCTTTGGCAGTGGCGGGGGGGCCTACAATGAGCAGTTCTTC	CTSSSFGSGGGAYNEQFF
.	TRBV7-2	TRBD1	TRBJ1-2	TGTGCCAGCAGCTTAAACCGGGACAGGGGTAAAGGCTATGGCTACACCTTC	CASSLNRDRGKGYGYTF